This is a list of T cell receptor beta chains from one sample in a study of shared clonotypes between healthy human individuals. Clones were sequenced by immunoSEQ multiplex PCR, and TCRdb holds only the in-frame ones, with some missing. The data contain hundreds of thousands of clones, 90% to 97% of them singletons. Specimen: naive CD8+ T cells sorted from blood. These receptor sequences come from a man aged 25-45 years in good health. Both conserved end residues are part of each CDR3. A D gene is named only where the DNA matches it firmly. Expanded clones are given a class, and other clones once, few, many or no size at all.

CDR3 DNA,CDR3 protein,clone size,CDR3 length,J gene,D gene,V gene
TGTGCCAGTAGTATAGTAGGACGGGAGGTTTACAATGAGCAGTTCTTC,CASSIVGREVYNEQFF,once,16,TRBJ2-1,TRBD2,TRBV19
TGTGCCATCAGTGATCCGGGACAGCCGAACACTGAAGCTTTCTTT,CAISDPGQPNTEAFF,NA,15,TRBJ1-1,TRBD1,TRBV10-3
TGTGCCAGCTCACCAGGTCCCGGCAATGAGCAGTTCTTC,CASSPGPGNEQFF,NA,13,TRBJ2-1,NA,TRBV18
TGTGCCTTTGGTCCTGGAGGGCCCACTGAAGCTTTCTTT,CAFGPGGPTEAFF,once,13,TRBJ1-1,NA,TRBV11-2
TGTGCCAGCAGCCTAACGGGGGATTACTATGGCTACACCTTC,CASSLTGDYYGYTF,NA,14,TRBJ1-2,NA,TRBV11-2
TGTGCCAGCAGCGTAGCTTTGCGGGAGGACAACGAGCAGTACTTC,CASSVALREDNEQYF,NA,15,TRBJ2-7,TRBD2,TRBV9
TGCAGCGTTGTGGGGGCGGGAGGGGAGCAGTTCTTC,CSVVGAGGEQFF,NA,12,TRBJ2-1,TRBD2,TRBV29-1
TGTGCCACCAGCAGTGGGCGACAGGGGGTTTACGAGCAGTACTTC,CATSSGRQGVYEQYF,NA,15,TRBJ2-7,TRBD1,TRBV15
TGCGCCAGCAGCGGCAACAATGCTAACTATGGCTACACCTTC,CASSGNNANYGYTF,NA,14,TRBJ1-2,NA,TRBV5-1
TGTGCCAGCAGCTTAACTACTAGCGGGAGACCCTACAATGAGCAGTTCTTC,CASSLTTSGRPYNEQFF,NA,17,TRBJ2-1,TRBD2,TRBV7-3
TGTGCCAGCAGCTCGGGACAGGCTAACACCGGGGAGCTGTTTTTT,CASSSGQANTGELFF,once,15,TRBJ2-2,TRBD1,TRBV13
TGTGCCAGCAGCTTAATAGGGGGCAATGAGCAGTTCTTC,CASSLIGGNEQFF,NA,13,TRBJ2-1,NA,TRBV7-8
TGCGCCAGCAGCGTAGGGACATCCTTTAGAACAGATACGCAGTATTTT,CASSVGTSFRTDTQYF,NA,16,TRBJ2-3,NA,TRBV5-1
TGTGCCAGCAGCTTAGGCCCCCGAGCGGGCCCTGGTGGCACAGATACGCAGTATTTT,CASSLGPRAGPGGTDTQYF,NA,19,TRBJ2-3,NA,TRBV7-7
TGTGCCAGCAGAAGCCGGGACAGTTATAGCAATCAGCCCCAGCATTTT,CASRSRDSYSNQPQHF,NA,16,TRBJ1-5,TRBD1,TRBV6-6
TGTGCCAGCAGCTATGGACAGGGGGCCAACACCGGGGAGCTGTTTTTT,CASSYGQGANTGELFF,NA,16,TRBJ2-2,TRBD1,TRBV11-2
TGTGCCAGCAGTTTCAGTTCGCCGGAATCCTACGAGCAGTACTTC,CASSFSSPESYEQYF,once,15,TRBJ2-7,NA,TRBV27
TGTGCCATCAGGGGGGGACAGGGGGCTCATCAGCCCCAGCATTTT,CAIRGGQGAHQPQHF,NA,15,TRBJ1-5,TRBD1,TRBV10-3
TGTGCCAGCAGCGCCCGGGACAGTTATGAAGAGACCCAGTACTTC,CASSARDSYEETQYF,NA,15,TRBJ2-5,TRBD1,TRBV27
TGTGCCAGCAGCTCCCCGGGACAGCTTAAGGATGAGCAGTTCTTC,CASSSPGQLKDEQFF,NA,15,TRBJ2-1,TRBD1,TRBV5-4
TGTGCCAGCAGCTCCCCCAAGGGCGAAGGGTACGAGCAGTACTTC,CASSSPKGEGYEQYF,NA,15,TRBJ2-7,NA,TRBV7-9
TGTGCCAGTAGTATCGCCAGTGGGCACTATGGCTACACCTTC,CASSIASGHYGYTF,NA,14,TRBJ1-2,NA,TRBV19
TGTGCCAGCAGTTACTCGACAGGGGGAGCAGAGACCCAGTACTTC,CASSYSTGGAETQYF,NA,15,TRBJ2-5,TRBD1,TRBV6-5
TGTGCCAGCAGCGAGGCGCCCGTGGGGAACCAAGAGACCCAGTACTTC,CASSEAPVGNQETQYF,NA,16,TRBJ2-5,NA,TRBV9
TGCAGCGTTGAAGATCTTCGTCCCGAAGCTTTCTTT,CSVEDLRPEAFF,NA,12,TRBJ1-1,NA,TRBV29-1
TGTGCCAGCAGCGGACAGGGGAGTCTATTAGGTTGGGAGACCCAGTACTTC,CASSGQGSLLGWETQYF,NA,17,TRBJ2-5,TRBD1,TRBV9
TGCGCCAGCAGCCAAGATCGGCCACTGAACACTGAAGCTTTCTTT,CASSQDRPLNTEAFF,NA,15,TRBJ1-1,NA,TRBV4-3
TGTGCCAGCACACCGGGACAGGGGATAACCGGGGAGCTGTTTTTT,CASTPGQGITGELFF,NA,15,TRBJ2-2,TRBD1,TRBV27
TGTGCCAGCAGTTATTTAGGGGACACTATGGTTCGGGAGAGTCTAGATACGCAGTATTTT,CASSYLGDTMVRESLDTQYF,NA,20,TRBJ2-3,NA,TRBV27
TGTGCCAACACGATTTTCGGGGGAGGTATTAGGCATGAGCAGTTCTTC,CANTIFGGGIRHEQFF,once,16,TRBJ2-1,NA,TRBV7-2
TGTGCCAGCTCACCTCTTTCGTCGGGTGAAAAACTGTTTTTT,CASSPLSSGEKLFF,NA,14,TRBJ1-4,NA,TRBV18
TGCGCCAGCAGTGAGTCGCGGGCGGGAGGTCCCCACAATGAGCAGTTCTTC,CASSESRAGGPHNEQFF,NA,17,TRBJ2-1,TRBD2,TRBV10-1
TGTGCCAGCAGTTTCGGACTAGCGTTGTCCTACGAGCAGTACTTC,CASSFGLALSYEQYF,NA,15,TRBJ2-7,TRBD2,TRBV27
TGTGCCTGGAGTGACGGGGCAGGAAGCACAGATACGCAGTATTTT,CAWSDGAGSTDTQYF,NA,15,TRBJ2-3,NA,TRBV30
TGTGCCAGCTCACCACCGTCCCGGGAGTACAATGAGCAGTTCTTC,CASSPPSREYNEQFF,NA,15,TRBJ2-1,NA,TRBV18
TGTGCCAGCAGCCCGTTGACAGGCTCCTACGAGCAGTACTTC,CASSPLTGSYEQYF,NA,14,TRBJ2-7,NA,TRBV7-6
TGCGCCAGCAGCCCTGGACTAGAGGACAATGAGCAGTTCTTC,CASSPGLEDNEQFF,NA,14,TRBJ2-1,TRBD2,TRBV4-1
TGTGCCAGTAACGTCGCAGTCTACGAGCAGTACTTC,CASNVAVYEQYF,NA,12,TRBJ2-7,NA,TRBV19
TGTGCCAGCAGCCAAGATTTGGGGTCAGGGGGTTTCGACCTGACCGGGGAGCTGTTTTTT,CASSQDLGSGGFDLTGELFF,NA,20,TRBJ2-2,TRBD1,TRBV14
TGTGCCAGCAGTTTATCTGGCGGGGGGGCGGGGAGGTACGAGCAGTACTTC,CASSLSGGGAGRYEQYF,NA,17,TRBJ2-7,TRBD2,TRBV27
TGTGCCACCGCGGTGACAATGAACACTGAAGCTTTCTTT,CATAVTMNTEAFF,NA,13,TRBJ1-1,NA,TRBV15
TGTGCCACCCGAAGGGGGACAGGAGACTATGGCTACACCTTC,CATRRGTGDYGYTF,NA,14,TRBJ1-2,TRBD1,TRBV15
TGTGCCAGCAGCGATAGCCCCGGGACTAGCGGGAGGGCTATAGATACGCAGTATTTT,CASSDSPGTSGRAIDTQYF,NA,19,TRBJ2-3,TRBD2,TRBV11-2
TGTGCCAGCAGCTTTGGGGAGGGCCTCTATGGCTACACCTTC,CASSFGEGLYGYTF,NA,14,TRBJ1-2,NA,TRBV5-5
TGTACCAGCGGCGGCACTACGGAGTACCAAGAGACCCAGTACTTC,CTSGGTTEYQETQYF,NA,15,TRBJ2-5,NA,TRBV6-6
TGTGCCAGCAGTGGTGACAGCTTTAAAGAGACCCAGTACTTC,CASSGDSFKETQYF,NA,14,TRBJ2-5,NA,TRBV2
TGCGCCAGCGCATCAACTCCAGGGGATACTGAAGCTTTCTTT,CASASTPGDTEAFF,NA,14,TRBJ1-1,NA,TRBV5-1
TGTGCCAGCAGCTCCGGGACAGGGGGCACAGATACGCAGTATTTT,CASSSGTGGTDTQYF,NA,15,TRBJ2-3,TRBD1,TRBV7-3
TGCGCCAGCAACACCGGGACTAGCGGGACCGACTCCTACGAGCAGTACTTC,CASNTGTSGTDSYEQYF,NA,17,TRBJ2-7,TRBD2,TRBV5-1